One and the same sample provided the 24 T cell receptor beta chains below, sequenced in a study of OX40 agonist ivuxolimab in advanced cancers. The library was built by means of the immunoSEQ multiplex PCR assay. TCRdb stores this immuneACCESS table with in-frame sequences only. Part of the clones is absent; in the studies checked, under half of the shortfall reflects unresolved V genes, and no reason is known for the rest. For this sample there are some 81,000 clones; approximately 86% appear just once. Just under 2% of the sample rests with the top ten. Specimen: CD4+ or CD8+ T cells sorted from blood, collected in a trial of the OX40 agonist ivuxolimab. These receptor sequences come from an adult with an advanced solid tumor such as melanoma, head and neck, liver or kidney cancer.

The chain carries TRBV6-6 and TRBJ2-3, with a possible D match to TRBD2 (6 bases). The V end was cut by 2 bases, the J end by 1 base, with 10 bases between. The CDR3 has 15 residues. The germline CDR1 and CDR2 sequences are MNHNY and SVGAGI (reference sequence). The CDR3 bases are TGTGCCAGCAGTTACCGGGGGTCGGGCACAGATACGCAGTATTTT. It codes for CASSYRGSGTDTQYF.

In nucleotides, the CDR3 is TGTGCCAGCAGCCCCACAGACAGGGACGCCGGGGAGCTGTTTTTT. This encodes CASSPTDRDAGELFF. V is TRBV2 and J is TRBJ2-2, with TRBD1 matching over 7 bases. Germline values: CDR1 SNHLY, CDR2 FYNNEI. CDR3 length: 15 amino acids. J gave up 6 bases and V 6 bases, and 10 bases lay outside the gene matches.

This clone came up a few times. The chain uses TRBV19 and TRBJ1-4, with 8 bases lining up with TRBD1. With 3 bases clipped from V and 7 bases from J, the junction kept 7 bases outside the gene matches. This CDR3 is 15 amino acids long. CDR1 and CDR2 from the germline V gene are LNHDA and SQIVND (reference sequence). In DNA form, the CDR3 reads TGTGCCAGTAGTATTCTGGCAGGGGGCAGTGAAAAACTGTTTTTT. It translates to CASSILAGGSEKLFF. Using reference TRBV19 and TRBJ1-4 for the parts outside the CDR3, the full variable domain is DGGITQSPKYLFRKEGQNVTLSCEQNLNHDAMYWYRQDPGQGLRLIYYSQIVNDFQKGDIAEGYSVSREKKESFPLTVTSAQKNPTAFYLCASSILAGGSEKLFFGSGTQLSVL.

This chain joins TRBV19 and TRBJ1-3; possibly TRBD1 for D (5 bases). V lost 7 bases and J 0 bases, leaving 10 bases between the germline ends. The germline gives CDR1 LNHDA, CDR2 SQIVND (reference sequence). CDR3 length: 14 residues. CDR3 bases: TGTGCCAGTAATAAAGGGGACTCTGGAAACACCATATATTTT. Its protein product is CASNKGDSGNTIYF. Full variable domain (missing parts from reference TRBV19 and TRBJ1-3): DGGITQSPKYLFRKEGQNVTLSCEQNLNHDAMYWYRQDPGQGLRLIYYSQIVNDFQKGDIAEGYSVSREKKESFPLTVTSAQKNPTAFYLCASNKGDSGNTIYFGEGSWLTVV.

For this clone: Distinct nucleotide sequences in the sample also encode this CDR3. The gene calls are TRBV11-2 and TRBJ1-1; TRBD1 might be the D (5 bases). The germline V gene encodes CDR1 SGHAT and CDR2 FQNNGV. V lost 5 bases and J lost 11, with 9 bases in between. This CDR3 contains 10 residues. The CDR3 region is CASSRGEAFF. CDR3 coding DNA: TGTGCCAGCAGCCGGGGCGAGGCTTTCTTT. The full variable domain, completed using reference TRBV11-2 and TRBJ1-1, is EAGVAQSPRYKIIEKRQSVAFWCNPISGHATLYWYQQILGQGPKLLIQFQNNGVVDDSQLPKDRFSAERLKGVDSTLKIQPAKLEDSAVYLCASSRGEAFFGQGTRLTVV.

The rearrangement links TRBV5-5 to TRBJ2-1, with D hard to call. Trimming removed 4 bases from V and 2 bases from J, with 7 bases in between. From germline, CDR1 is SGHKS and CDR2 YYEKEE (reference sequence). The CDR3 consists of 13 residues. CDR3 sequence (DNA): TGTGCCAGCAGCGCGACGGCCTACAATGAGCAGTTCTTC. Its protein product is CASSATAYNEQFF.

This clone was counted a few times. V is TRBV7-9 and J is TRBJ1-4, with D uncertain. Deletions cut 7 bases from V and 4 bases from J, with 7 bases between. Germline CDR1 reads SEHNR; CDR2 reads FQNEAQ (reference sequence). The CDR3 runs to 12 residues. The CDR3 is CASMGSNEKLFF. CDR3 DNA: TGTGCCAGCATGGGCAGTAATGAAAAACTGTTTTTT. Filled out from reference TRBV7-9 and TRBJ1-4, the complete variable domain reads DTGVSQNPRHKITKRGQNVTFRCDPISEHNRLYWYRQTLGQGPEFLTYFQNEAQLEKSRLLSDRFSAERPKGSFSTLEIQRTEQGDSAMYLCASMGSNEKLFFGSGTQLSVL.

The CDR3 region is CASSLAWTGGRADTQYF. The CDR3 nucleotides are TGTGCCAGCAGCTTAGCGTGGACAGGGGGCAGGGCAGATACGCAGTATTTT. The chain links TRBV7-2 to TRBJ2-3; 11 bases map to TRBD1. The CDR3 sequence is 17 residues long. The germline CDR1 and CDR2 sequences are SGHTA and FQGNSA. The V segment lost 0 bases and the J segment 4 bases; nucleotides outside the gene matches: 6.

This clone was detected once. V is TRBV7-2 and J is TRBJ1-4, with no clear D. This CDR3 has 14 amino acids. Deletions cut 6 bases from V and 2 bases from J, with 10 bases between. Germline V gene lookup returns CDR1 SGHTA and CDR2 FQGNSA. The CDR3 DNA reads as TGTGCCAGCAGTCAGTGGGGTACTAATGAAAAACTGTTTTTT. Residues: CASSQWGTNEKLFF.

This clone appeared a single time. Relative to the germline gene, one junction end is altered; a read error may explain this. The identical CDR3 is also encoded by other nucleotide sequences in the sample. This rearrangement joins TRBV6-1 to TRBJ2-7; 8 nucleotides agree with TRBD2. The CDR3 is 15 residues long. Germline CDR1 is MNHNS and CDR2 is SASEGT. The CDR3 is CASRISGLVISEQYF. CDR3 sequence (DNA): TGCGCCAGCAGGATATCGGGACTAGTCATTTCGGAGCAGTACTTC.

With regard to this clone: Other DNA sequences within the sample encode an identical CDR3. The genes are TRBV4-2 and TRBJ2-1; D not resolved. This CDR3 has 14 amino acids. Germline-derived CDR1 and CDR2 are LGHNA and YNFKEQ. Trimming removed 0 bases at V and 5 bases at J, with 8 bases between. This chain's CDR3 is CASSQERANNEQFF. CDR3 sequence (DNA): TGTGCCAGCAGCCAAGAACGGGCAAACAATGAGCAGTTCTTC.

The CDR3 coding sequence is TGTGCCAGCAGTGGTTTGGGCGGAGATCAGCCCCAGCATTTT. It translates to CASSGLGGDQPQHF. The V and J genes are TRBV6-1 and TRBJ1-5; no reliable D call. This CDR3 has 14 amino acids. V was clipped by 4 bases and J by 5 bases, with 12 bases between them. Germline V gives CDR1 MNHNS, CDR2 SASEGT.

In its sample, this clone was seen once. The rearrangement uses TRBV5-4 and TRBJ1-2, with D tentatively TRBD1 (6 bases). Trimming removed 3 bases from V and 3 bases from J, with 12 bases in between. The germline CDR1 and CDR2 sequences are SGHNT and YYREEE (reference sequence). The CDR3 sequence is 14 residues long. The CDR3 region has the DNA TGTGCCAGCAGCTATCCGGGACACGACTATGGCTACACCTTC. Amino acids: CASSYPGHDYGYTF.

This sequence joins TRBV19 and TRBJ2-7; perhaps TRBD1 as D (6 bases). Germline CDR1 LNHDA, CDR2 SQIVND (reference sequence). The CDR3 is 13 residues long. The V end lost 5 bases, the J end lost 2 bases, and 10 bases lay between the germline ends. The CDR3 bases are TGTGCCAGTAGTGCCAGGGGTGCCTACGAGCAGTACTTC. It encodes CASSARGAYEQYF.

The chain uses TRBV5-1 and TRBJ2-5, with unresolved D. The CDR3 consists of 16 residues. V was clipped by 4 bases and J by 3 bases, with 19 bases between them. CDR1 SGHRS and CDR2 YFSETQ come from the germline V gene. The CDR3 loop reads CASSPQPTLAEETQYF. Here the CDR3 DNA reads TGCGCCAGCAGCCCACAACCGACCTTAGCCGAAGAGACCCAGTACTTC.

The CDR3 here is CASREGGGNIQYF. The CDR3 coding sequence is TGCGCCAGCCGGGAGGGCGGCGGAAACATTCAGTACTTC. The chain uses TRBV5-1 and TRBJ2-4, with TRBD2 matching over 8 bases. Germline V lookup: CDR1 SGHRS, CDR2 YFSETQ. V shed 7 bases and J 6 bases; nucleotides not matched to a gene: 6. The CDR3 covers 13 residues.

The chain joins TRBV5-6 to TRBJ2-2; D perhaps matches TRBD2 (6 bases). Germline CDR1 and CDR2: SGHDT and YYEEEE. V was trimmed by 1 base and J by 2 bases, leaving 12 bases between them. The CDR3 consists of 16 residues. CDR3 nucleotides: TGTGCCAGCAGCTTGTATACTAGCCCCAACACCGGGGAGCTGTTTTTT. Translating it yields CASSLYTSPNTGELFF.

The table lists this clone with a count of one. V gene TRBV29-1 combines with J gene TRBJ1-2, with TRBD1 as a possible D gene (5 bases). Per germline, CDR1 SQVTM and CDR2 ANQGSEA. The CDR3 has 10 amino acids. The CDR3: CREGIYGYTF. The CDR3 nucleotides are TGCAGAGAGGGGATCTATGGCTACACCTTC. The full variable domain, with the rest looked up from reference TRBV29-1 and TRBJ1-2, is SAVISQKPSRDICQRGTSLTIQCQVDSQVTMMFWYRQQPGQSLTLIATANQGSEATYESGFVIDKFPISRPNLTFSTLTVSNMSPEDSSIYLCREGIYGYTFGSGTRLTVV.

The chain uses TRBV5-1 and TRBJ2-2, with D perhaps TRBD2 (6 bases). The V gene lost 0 bases and the J gene lost 3 bases, with 9 bases spanning the gap. This CDR3 contains 15 residues. Germline V gene data show CDR1 as SGHRS and CDR2 as YFSETQ. This CDR3 reads CASSLAAGYTGELFF. In DNA, the CDR3 is TGCGCCAGCAGCTTGGCCGCGGGGTACACCGGGGAGCTGTTTTTT. The complete variable domain, with remaining parts taken from reference TRBV5-1 and TRBJ2-2, reads KAGVTQTPRYLIKTRGQQVTLSCSPISGHRSVSWYQQTPGQGLQFLFEYFSETQRNKGNFPGRFSGRQFSNSRSEMNVSTLELGDSALYLCASSLAAGYTGELFFGEGSRLTVL.

The chain carries TRBV7-3 and TRBJ2-3, with a possible D match to TRBD2 (5 bases). The V end was cut by 1 base, the J end by 3 bases, with 11 bases between. The CDR3 sequence is 15 residues long. Germline lookup yields CDR1 SGHTA and CDR2 FQGTGA. The CDR3 coding sequence is TGTGCCAGCAGCTTAAGTTCCGGGGAAACAGATACGCAGTATTTT. This encodes CASSLSSGETDTQYF.

A few counts support this clone. This chain links TRBV5-6 with TRBJ1-6, with 7 bases that match TRBD1. The V gene's germline CDR1 is SGHDT and CDR2 YYEEEE. The CDR3 loop spans 15 amino acids. V was pared by 3 bases and J by 8 bases, with 8 bases of the junction left unmatched. CDR3 amino acids: CASSSMGQNHSPLHF. The CDR3 DNA is TGTGCCAGCAGCTCGATGGGACAGAATCATTCACCCCTCCACTTT.

This sequence joins TRBV6-6 and TRBJ1-3; TRBD1 matches at 7 bases. This CDR3 contains 15 residues. The trim removed 5 bases at V and 0 bases at J, leaving 4 bases unmatched. From germline, CDR1 is MNHNY and CDR2 SVGAGI (reference sequence). The CDR3, as DNA: TGTGCCAGCAGTAGACAGGGCCCCTCTGGAAACACCATATATTTT. Translating it yields CASSRQGPSGNTIYF.

This clone showed up just a few times. The rearrangement links TRBV19 to TRBJ1-1, with D perhaps matching TRBD1 (6 bases). This CDR3 comprises 16 residues. CDR1 is LNHDA, CDR2 SQIVND, per germline (reference sequence). Trimming stripped 4 bases from V and 1 base from J, with 16 bases between. The CDR3 sequence is CASSKQGRLGNTEAFF. The CDR3 coding sequence is TGTGCCAGTAGTAAACAGGGCCGTCTGGGGAACACTGAAGCTTTCTTT.

V and J are TRBV27 and TRBJ1-4; tentatively, D is TRBD1 (5 bases). The germline V gene has CDR1 MNHEY and CDR2 SMNVEV (reference sequence). V lost 5 bases and J 7 bases, leaving 8 bases between the germline ends. CDR3 size: 12 residues. The CDR3 loop reads CASSQGGEKLFF. The CDR3 nucleotides read TGTGCCAGCAGTCAGGGCGGTGAAAAACTGTTTTTT.